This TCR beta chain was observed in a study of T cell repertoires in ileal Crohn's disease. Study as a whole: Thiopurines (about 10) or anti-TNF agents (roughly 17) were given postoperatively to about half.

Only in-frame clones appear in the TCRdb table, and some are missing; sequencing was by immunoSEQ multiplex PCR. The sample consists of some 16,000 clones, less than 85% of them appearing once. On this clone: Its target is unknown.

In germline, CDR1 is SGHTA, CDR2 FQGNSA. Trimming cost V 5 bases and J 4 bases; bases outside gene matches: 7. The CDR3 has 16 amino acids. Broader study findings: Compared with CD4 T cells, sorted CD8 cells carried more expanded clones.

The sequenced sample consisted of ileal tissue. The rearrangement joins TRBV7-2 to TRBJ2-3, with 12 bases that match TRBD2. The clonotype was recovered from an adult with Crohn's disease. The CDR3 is CASSPLAGGVADTQYF. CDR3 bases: TGTGCCAGCAGCCCTCTAGCGGGAGGGGTAGCAGATACGCAGTATTTT.